This passage covers 26 T cell receptor beta chains from one sample sequenced in a study of blood T cell repertoires in COVID-19. The table came from immunoSEQ multiplex PCR; TCRdb's copy has only in-frame clones and leaves some out. This repertoire shows about 210,000 clones, 84% found once; its top ten account for roughly 10%. Specimen: peripheral blood. The receptor set was obtained from a middle-aged man with active or convalescent COVID-19.

V is TRBV7-9 and J is TRBJ1-3; 8 bases match TRBD1. The CDR3 sequence is 19 residues long. Germline lookup yields CDR1 SEHNR and CDR2 FQNEAQ (reference sequence). The J segment lost 2 bases and the V segment lost 4 bases, leaving 16 bases of the junction unmatched. The CDR3 loop is CASSSSRTGIFSTGNTIYF. The CDR3 bases are TGTGCCAGCAGCTCCTCCCGGACAGGGATATTTTCGACTGGAAACACCATATATTTT.

This clone was detected once. The chain recombines TRBV10-2 with TRBJ1-2, with D possibly matching TRBD1 (5 bases). Germline CDR1 and CDR2: WSHSY and SAAADI. V gave up 5 bases and J gave up 8 bases, with 15 bases separating them. This CDR3 spans 13 amino acids. The DNA for the CDR3 is TGCGCCAGCAGTCACGACAGAATCTTGGGCTACACCTTC. Its protein is CASSHDRILGYTF.

The V and J genes are TRBV29-1 and TRBJ1-4; possible D gene TRBD1, 5 bases. The ends were cut back, 0 bases at V and 5 bases at J, with 7 bases in the middle. This CDR3 is 13 amino acids long. CDR1 and CDR2 (germline): SQVTM, ANQGSEA. The CDR3 sequence is CSVEDRGNEKLFF. Here the CDR3 DNA reads TGCAGCGTTGAAGATCGGGGGAATGAAAAACTGTTTTTT.

The rearrangement joins TRBV7-9 to TRBJ1-1; 8 nucleotides agree with TRBD1. The V and J ends lost 4 bases and 7 bases, in that order; junction bases with no gene match: 8. Germline V gene lookup returns CDR1 SEHNR and CDR2 FQNEAQ (reference sequence). The CDR3 runs to 14 residues. Here the CDR3 DNA reads TGTGCCAGCAGCTCCGTCAGGGGGCCGTATGAAGCTTTCTTT. This translates into CASSSVRGPYEAFF.

The rearrangement links TRBV28 to TRBJ2-7; 7 positions match TRBD2. This CDR3 is 14 amino acids long. Germline V gene data show CDR1 as MDHEN and CDR2 as SYDVKM. J was trimmed by 4 bases and V by 8 bases; bases with no gene match: 11. CDR3 bases: TGTGCCAGCGGTCTTTCTAGGGGAGGGTACGAGCAGTACTTC. It is translated as CASGLSRGGYEQYF.

V and J are TRBV28 and TRBJ2-3; D unclear. Germline V CDR1 and CDR2: MDHEN, SYDVKM. The CDR3 is 15 amino acids. V was trimmed by 4 bases and J by 0 bases, leaving 11 bases between them. CDR3 DNA sequence: TGTGCCAGCAGTTCCCCTACGAGAAGCACAGATACGCAGTATTTT. Amino acid sequence: CASSSPTRSTDTQYF.

This rearrangement joins TRBV9 to TRBJ2-5, with D hard to call. The CDR3 covers 13 residues. The V end was cut by 4 bases, the J end by 1 base, with 8 bases between. From germline, CDR1 is SGDLS and CDR2 YYNGEE. This CDR3 is CASSFTPQETQYF. CDR3 DNA sequence: TGTGCCAGCAGCTTTACACCCCAAGAGACCCAGTACTTC.

In this sample, this clone turned up once. This sequence joins TRBV7-3 and TRBJ2-1; 7 bases are shared with TRBD2. The CDR3 consists of 15 residues. The trim removed 1 base at V and 5 bases at J, leaving 5 bases unmatched. Germline V CDR1 and CDR2: SGHTA, FQGTGA. The CDR3 bases are TGTGCCAGCAGCTTAAAGCGGGAAGTGAACAATGAGCAGTTCTTC. It encodes CASSLKREVNNEQFF.

The chain joins TRBV7-2 to TRBJ2-7; 8 bases map to TRBD2. The germline gives CDR1 SGHTA, CDR2 FQGNSA. Unmatched junction bases numbered 8, after V lost 5 bases and J lost 5 bases. The CDR3 is made up of 14 amino acids. DNA for the CDR3: TGTGCCAGCAGCCATAGCGGGACTAGGAACGAGCAGTACTTC. The encoded protein is CASSHSGTRNEQYF.

CDR3 in amino acids: CASSITGYAGEKLFF. The CDR3 DNA reads as TGTGCCAGTAGTATTACGGGGTACGCGGGCGAAAAACTGTTTTTT. The V and J genes are TRBV19 and TRBJ1-4, with unresolved D. The germline CDR1 and CDR2 sequences are LNHDA and SQIVND (reference sequence). Deletions cut 3 bases from V and 8 bases from J, with 16 bases between. The CDR3 extends over 15 amino acids.

The gene calls are TRBV18 and TRBJ1-6; the D gene is possibly TRBD1 (5 bases). This CDR3 is 17 amino acids long. CDR1 is KGHSH, CDR2 LQKENI, per germline. Trimming took off 4 bases at V and 5 bases at J, with 18 bases between the two ends. The CDR3: CASSLSGVGPDNSPLHF. The CDR3 coding sequence is TGTGCCAGCTCACTGTCGGGGGTAGGGCCGGATAATTCACCCCTCCACTTT.

This chain uses TRBV18 with TRBJ1-1; no reliable D call. V was cut by 2 bases and J by 1 base, with 8 bases left in between. Germline CDR1 is KGHSH and CDR2 is LQKENI. This CDR3 has 14 residues. In nucleotides, the CDR3 is TGTGCCAGCTCACCAACACCGTCGAACACTGAAGCTTTCTTT. Residues: CASSPTPSNTEAFF.

The chain recombines TRBV30 with TRBJ1-5, with TRBD1 matching 9 bases. The CDR3 spans 15 residues. Germline values: CDR1 GTSNPN, CDR2 SVGIG (reference sequence). Trimming removed 3 bases from V and 6 bases from J; junction bases left unmatched: 9. CDR3 DNA: TGTGCCTGGAGCCTACTACAGGGGGCCGGTCAGCCCCAGCATTTT. This codes for CAWSLLQGAGQPQHF. Full variable domain (outside the CDR3, taken from reference TRBV30 and TRBJ1-5): SQTIHQWPATLVQPVGSPLSLECTVEGTSNPNLYWYRQAAGRGLQLLFYSVGIGQISSEVPQNLSASRPQDRQFILSSKKLLLSDSGFYLCAWSLLQGAGQPQHFGDGTRLSIL.

This chain connects TRBV10-3 to TRBJ1-4; 8 bases match TRBD1. The CDR3 runs to 16 residues. V lost 2 bases and J lost 5; bases outside the gene matches: 7. Germline V CDR1 and CDR2: ENHRY, SYGVKD. CDR3 nucleotides: TGTGCCATCAGTGAGCCAACAGGGGGAACAAATGAAAAACTGTTTTTT. Amino acids: CAISEPTGGTNEKLFF.

The chain has TRBV19 and TRBJ2-1, with 10 bases matching TRBD1. V shed 6 bases, J shed 8 bases, and the junction held 10 bases outside the gene matches. CDR1 LNHDA and CDR2 SQIVND come from the germline V gene (reference sequence). This CDR3 comprises 15 residues. The CDR3 coding sequence is TGTGCCAGTAGCAGGATTTGGACAGGGGGTTATGAGCAGTTCTTC. Protein: CASSRIWTGGYEQFF. The full variable domain, in which reference TRBV19 and TRBJ2-1 provide the parts outside the CDR3, is DGGITQSPKYLFRKEGQNVTLSCEQNLNHDAMYWYRQDPGQGLRLIYYSQIVNDFQKGDIAEGYSVSREKKESFPLTVTSAQKNPTAFYLCASSRIWTGGYEQFFGPGTRLTVL.

In its sample, this clone was seen once. The rearrangement links TRBV28 to TRBJ2-1, with D perhaps TRBD2 (5 bases). The germline CDR1 and CDR2 sequences are MDHEN and SYDVKM. The CDR3 covers 15 residues. The ends were cut back, 5 bases at V and 6 bases at J, with 17 bases in the middle. Here the CDR3 reads CASSPDTSVFNEQFF. Here the CDR3 DNA reads TGTGCCAGCAGTCCCGATACTAGTGTATTCAATGAGCAGTTCTTC.

The genes are TRBV7-2 and TRBJ2-1; the D gene is possibly TRBD2 (6 bases). The CDR3 runs to 15 residues. The germline CDR1 and CDR2 sequences are SGHTA and FQGNSA. Trimming cost V 3 bases and J 6 bases, with 15 bases left between them. CDR3 in amino acids: CASSLLGGIGNEQFF. The CDR3, as DNA: TGTGCCAGCAGCTTGTTAGGCGGGATTGGCAATGAGCAGTTCTTC.

The J gene is TRBJ1-4, the V gene TRBV7-9; 8 bases agree with TRBD1. Germline lookup yields CDR1 SEHNR and CDR2 FQNEAQ (reference sequence). V lost 3 bases, J lost 14 bases, and 5 bases stayed unmatched. The CDR3 is 12 residues long. CDR3 sequence reads: CASSLRTGNLFF. DNA for the CDR3: TGTGCCAGCAGCTTGCGGACAGGGAACCTGTTTTTT.

The rearrangement links TRBV5-4 to TRBJ2-7; 9 bases line up with TRBD2. CDR1 and CDR2 (germline): SGHNT, YYREEE (reference sequence). The CDR3 length is 15 residues. J was trimmed by 1 base and V by 1 base; bases with no gene match: 3. As DNA, the CDR3 is TGTGCCAGCAGCTTGTGGCGGGAGGGATCCTACGAGCAGTACGTC. Residues: CASSLWREGSYEQYV.

This chain connects TRBV5-1 to TRBJ1-2; no firm D call. The CDR3 has 14 residues. Per germline, CDR1 SGHRS and CDR2 YFSETQ. The V end was cut by 4 bases, the J end by 8 bases, with 18 bases between. Written as DNA, the CDR3 is TGCGCCAGCAGCCAGTCCCCGGGATTATGGGGCTACACCTTC. This encodes CASSQSPGLWGYTF.

This rearrangement joins TRBV4-2 to TRBJ2-7; 9 bases are a match to TRBD2. The trim removed 1 base at V and 1 base at J, leaving 8 bases unmatched. Per the germline V gene, CDR1 is LGHNA and CDR2 is YNFKEQ. This CDR3 spans 17 amino acids. This CDR3 is CASSQASGGGESYEQYV. The CDR3 DNA follows: TGTGCCAGCAGCCAAGCATCTGGCGGGGGGGAATCCTACGAGCAGTACGTC.

The J gene is TRBJ2-1, the V gene TRBV2; 7 bases are shared with TRBD1. V was pared by 9 bases and J by 9 bases, with 14 bases of the junction left unmatched. Looked up from germline, CDR1 is SNHLY and CDR2 is FYNNEI. CDR3 length: 14 residues. The chain's CDR3 is CASPQGRGYSEQFF. DNA of the CDR3: TGTGCCAGTCCACAGGGCAGGGGGTATTCTGAGCAGTTCTTC.

V and J are TRBV28 and TRBJ1-1, with a tentative D call TRBD1 (6 bases). Between the trimmed V and J ends, which lost 1 base and 11 bases, there was a span of 11 bases. CDR3 size: 12 residues. CDR1 is MDHEN and CDR2 is SYDVKM in the germline V gene. The CDR3 is CASSLSRGHAFF. As DNA, the CDR3 is TGTGCCAGCAGTTTATCGCGGGGGCACGCTTTCTTT.

The V call is TRBV27, the J call TRBJ1-6, with 7 bases identical to TRBD1. This CDR3 is 14 amino acids long. Germline CDR1 reads MNHEY; CDR2 reads SMNVEV (reference sequence). Losses at the gene ends were 11 bases for V and 1 base for J; bases not matched to a gene: 5. CDR3 in DNA: TGTGCCTCCCAGGGGGAGTCCTATAATTCACCCCTCCACTTT. Residues: CASQGESYNSPLHF.

The rearrangement joins TRBV29-1 to TRBJ1-1; perhaps TRBD1 as D (6 bases). The CDR3 extends over 12 amino acids. V dropped 7 bases and J dropped 1 base, with 10 bases sitting between them. Germline assignment: CDR1 SQVTM and CDR2 ANQGSEA. The CDR3 sequence: CSAWTANTEAFF. In DNA, the CDR3 is TGCAGCGCTTGGACAGCGAACACTGAAGCTTTCTTT.

This clone was counted once. The genes are TRBV7-2 and TRBJ1-2; D possibly corresponds to TRBD1 (6 bases). Trimming removed 11 bases at V and 6 bases at J, with 13 bases between. CDR3 length: 11 residues. Germline V lookup: CDR1 SGHTA, CDR2 FQGNSA. CDR3 nucleotide sequence: TGTGCCTCGGGGCAGGGGAATGGCTACACCTTC. Translating gives CASGQGNGYTF.